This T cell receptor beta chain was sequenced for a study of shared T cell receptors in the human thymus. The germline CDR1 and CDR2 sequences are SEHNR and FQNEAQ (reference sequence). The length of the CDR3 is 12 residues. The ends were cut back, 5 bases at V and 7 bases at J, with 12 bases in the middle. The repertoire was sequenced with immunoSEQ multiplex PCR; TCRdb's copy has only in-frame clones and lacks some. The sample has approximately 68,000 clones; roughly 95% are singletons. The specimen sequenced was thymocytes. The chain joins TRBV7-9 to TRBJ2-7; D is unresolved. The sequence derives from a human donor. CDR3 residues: CASSRTLREQYF. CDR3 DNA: TGTGCCAGCAGCCGGACGTTGCGGGAGCAGTACTTC.